This T cell receptor (beta chain) was sequenced during a study of cytomegalovirus exposure and HLA in healthy donors. V was trimmed by 6 bases and J by 1 base, leaving 9 bases between them. From germline, CDR1 is MNHNS and CDR2 SASEGT. The CDR3 consists of 13 residues. Primers included in the PCR were 60 Vbeta and 13 Jbeta primers. Libraries were prepared by immunoSEQ multiplex PCR; TCRdb keeps only in-frame clonotypes and omits some of them. The sample contains about 160,000 clones, about 80% of which appear only once. The sample was PBMCs. V is TRBV6-1 and J is TRBJ1-1; no firm D call. This clonotype was sampled from a man younger than 30 in good health and CMV-seropositive. CDR3 coding DNA: TGTGCCAGCAGCGGCGGGGAGAACACTGAAGCTTTCTTT. Protein sequence: CASSGGENTEAFF.